A single sample gave rise to the 30 T cell receptor beta chains below, sequenced in a study of shared clonotypes between healthy human individuals. The table came from immunoSEQ multiplex PCR; TCRdb's copy has only in-frame clones and leaves some out. This table has a few million clones, roughly 92% appearing once. Sequenced input: naive CD4+ T cells sorted from blood. Subset specified: CD45RA+ positively selected. Receptors were obtained from a man aged 18 to 30 in good health.

The chain carries TRBV18 and TRBJ2-7; the D gene is possibly TRBD1 (6 bases). V lost 2 bases and J 5 bases, leaving 10 bases between the germline ends. Germline CDR1 is KGHSH and CDR2 is LQKENI. The CDR3 is 13 residues long. CDR3 amino acids: CASSPIRGHEQYF. In nucleotides, the CDR3 is TGTGCCAGCTCACCAATCAGGGGCCACGAGCAGTACTTC.

The rearrangement links TRBV2 to TRBJ2-1; possible D gene TRBD2, 5 bases. This CDR3 contains 11 residues. Germline assignment: CDR1 SNHLY and CDR2 FYNNEI. V was cut by 7 bases and J by 9 bases, with 10 bases left in between. CDR3 sequence: CASTSRGEQFF. CDR3 bases: TGTGCCAGCACCTCACGGGGTGAGCAGTTCTTC.

This rearrangement joins TRBV11-2 to TRBJ2-7; 11 bases match TRBD2. The J segment lost 4 bases and the V segment lost 5 bases, leaving 13 bases of the junction unmatched. This CDR3 contains 17 residues. CDR1 and CDR2 (germline): SGHAT, FQNNGV. CDR3 in DNA: TGTGCCAGCAGCCAACGCCGTACTAGCGGGGGTAAATACGAGCAGTACTTC. The encoded protein is CASSQRRTSGGKYEQYF.

This chain uses TRBV18 with TRBJ2-3, with a weak D call TRBD2 (6 bases). The germline CDR1 and CDR2 sequences are KGHSH and LQKENI. V lost 0 bases and J 7 bases, leaving 14 bases between the germline ends. The CDR3 totals 15 residues. The CDR3 sequence: CASSPPSGVGNTQYF. The CDR3 bases are TGTGCCAGCTCACCACCATCGGGAGTGGGAAATACGCAGTATTTT.

The chain is built from TRBV9 and TRBJ2-5, with D perhaps TRBD2 (5 bases). V lost 0 bases, J lost 5 bases, and 17 bases lay in between. The CDR3 runs to 16 residues. Germline CDR1 reads SGDLS; CDR2 reads YYNGEE. CDR3 region: CASSVGYAGAGETQYF. Written as DNA, the CDR3 is TGTGCCAGCAGCGTAGGGTATGCGGGTGCCGGGGAGACCCAGTACTTC.

The chain has TRBV15 and TRBJ2-5; D is tentatively TRBD1 or TRBD2 (5 bases each). The length of the CDR3 is 15 residues. Trimming removed 0 bases from V and 2 bases from J, with 10 bases in between. Germline CDR1 LNHNV, CDR2 YYDKDF (reference sequence). CDR3 sequence reads: CATSRDGTPQETQYF. CDR3 DNA sequence: TGTGCCACCAGCAGAGACGGGACGCCACAAGAGACCCAGTACTTC. Combining the CDR3 with reference TRBV15 and TRBJ2-5 gives the whole variable domain DAMVIQNPRYQVTQFGKPVTLSCSQTLNHNVMYWYQQKSSQAPKLLFHYYDKDFNNEADTPDNFQSRRPNTSFCFLDIRSPGLGDTAMYLCATSRDGTPQETQYFGPGTRLLVL.

The V and J genes are TRBV2 and TRBJ2-7; 10 bases line up with TRBD2. Germline V gene lookup returns CDR1 SNHLY and CDR2 FYNNEI. V lost 7 bases and J lost 2; bases outside the gene matches: 11. The CDR3 loop spans 16 amino acids. The CDR3 nucleotides read TGTGCCAGCAAGAGCGGGAGGGCCGGTGGGGCCTACGAGCAGTACTTC. Translating it yields CASKSGRAGGAYEQYF.

Note on this clone: Other DNA sequences in the same sample also yield this CDR3. The V and J genes are TRBV7-2 and TRBJ1-1; 9 bases line up with TRBD1. This CDR3 comprises 15 residues. Germline V gene sequence: CDR1 SGHTA, CDR2 FQGNSA. The V and J ends lost 5 bases and 0 bases, in that order; junction bases with no gene match: 4. This CDR3 reads CASSSTGGVNTEAFF. The CDR3 DNA reads TGTGCCAGCAGCAGTACAGGGGGCGTGAACACTGAAGCTTTCTTT. The whole variable domain, remainder taken from reference TRBV7-2 and TRBJ1-1, is GAGVSQSPSNKVTEKGKDVELRCDPISGHTALYWYRQSLGQGLEFLIYFQGNSAPDKSGLPSDRFSAERTGGSVSTLTIQRTQQEDSAVYLCASSSTGGVNTEAFFGQGTRLTVV.

The chain employs TRBV7-6 and TRBJ1-6, with D unresolved. There are 13 residues in the CDR3. CDR1 and CDR2 (germline): SGHVS, FNYEAQ. The ends were cut back, 1 base at V and 7 bases at J, with 5 bases in the middle. CDR3: CASSLDTNSPLHF. In nucleotides, the CDR3 is TGTGCCAGCAGCTTAGATACGAATTCACCCCTCCACTTT.

As DNA, the CDR3 is TGCGCCAGCAGCTATGGAGGCAGGGGGCTTACTGAAGCTTTCTTT. It is translated as CASSYGGRGLTEAFF. This chain uses TRBV5-1 with TRBJ1-1; TRBD1 aligns across 8 bases. The CDR3 is 15 amino acids. CDR1 is SGHRS, CDR2 YFSETQ, per germline. Trimming removed 3 bases from V and 5 bases from J; junction bases left unmatched: 9.

The chain carries TRBV30 and TRBJ1-4, with a possible D match to TRBD1 (5 bases). Germline V gene data show CDR1 as GTSNPN and CDR2 as SVGIG (reference sequence). CDR3 size: 16 residues. Trimming cost V 6 bases and J 4 bases, with 21 bases left between them. The CDR3: CACLYPWAGLNEKLFF. The CDR3 DNA follows: TGTGCCTGCCTTTATCCCTGGGCAGGGCTTAATGAAAAACTGTTTTTT.

The chain joins TRBV5-1 to TRBJ2-2; 7 bases agree with TRBD2. The germline gives CDR1 SGHRS, CDR2 YFSETQ. The CDR3 loop spans 16 amino acids. V lost 4 bases to trimming and J lost 6 bases; unmatched junction nucleotides: 12. The CDR3 loop is CASSLGPRERPGELFF. CDR3 in DNA: TGCGCCAGCAGCCTGGGGCCGCGGGAGAGGCCCGGGGAGCTGTTTTTT.

The chain is built from TRBV27 and TRBJ2-2; a possible D gene is TRBD1 (6 bases). The CDR3 is 16 residues long. Per germline, CDR1 MNHEY and CDR2 SMNVEV (reference sequence). Trimming left V 6 bases short and J 0 bases short, with 14 bases between. CDR3 in amino acids: CASRKRQVANTGELFF. CDR3 nucleotides: TGTGCCAGCAGGAAAAGACAGGTAGCGAACACCGGGGAGCTGTTTTTT.

The chain is built from TRBV4-2 and TRBJ2-5; no clear D gene. The germline V and J ends were trimmed by 4 bases and 1 base, with 13 bases remaining between them. The CDR3 has 15 residues. In germline, CDR1 is LGHNA, CDR2 YNFKEQ. The CDR3 reads CASSRSLGSQETQYF. Here the CDR3 DNA reads TGTGCCAGCAGCCGGAGTCTGGGAAGCCAAGAGACCCAGTACTTC.

The V call is TRBV4-1, the J call TRBJ1-4; maybe TRBD1 (5 bases). There are 17 residues in the CDR3. V lost 0 bases to trimming and J lost 0 bases, with 11 bases between them. The germline V gene encodes CDR1 MGHRA and CDR2 YSYEKL. CDR3 amino acids: CASSQDRDSSTNEKLFF. CDR3 DNA: TGCGCCAGCAGCCAAGATCGCGACAGTTCAACTAATGAAAAACTGTTTTTT.

The rearrangement links TRBV18 to TRBJ1-1, with unresolved D. The CDR3 spans 13 residues. Germline CDR1 is KGHSH and CDR2 is LQKENI. V shed 5 bases and J shed 1 base, with 8 bases lying between them. DNA for the CDR3: TGTGCCAGCTCATCCCCCTCGAACACTGAAGCTTTCTTT. Its translation is CASSSPSNTEAFF.

V usage is TRBV19 and J usage is TRBJ1-2, with TRBD1 identical over 8 bases. CDR3 length equals 16 residues. With V trimmed by 7 bases and J by 1 base, 11 bases remained unmatched. Germline assignment: CDR1 LNHDA and CDR2 SQIVND (reference sequence). CDR3 in amino acids: CASITPGQGRNYGYTF. In nucleotides, the CDR3 is TGTGCCAGTATCACACCCGGACAGGGTCGTAACTATGGCTACACCTTC.

The V and J genes are TRBV27 and TRBJ1-2; 9 positions match TRBD1. CDR3 size: 13 residues. Germline loops: CDR1 MNHEY, CDR2 SMNVEV (reference sequence). The junction had 6 bases not matched to a gene; V was cut back by 6 bases and J by 7 bases. This CDR3 is CASRKDRGAGYTF. CDR3 coding DNA: TGTGCCAGCAGGAAGGACAGGGGAGCTGGCTACACCTTC.

As to this clone: Germline and junction disagree at one end, which may indicate a read error. This chain joins TRBV5-5 and TRBJ2-2, with D perhaps TRBD1 (5 bases). The CDR3 sequence is 13 residues long. Germline lookup yields CDR1 SGHKS and CDR2 YYEKEE (reference sequence). In DNA form, the CDR3 reads TGTGCCAGCACCTTGACAGACACCGGGGAGCTGTTTTTT. Its translation is CASTLTDTGELFF.

The CDR3 DNA reads as TGTGCCAGCAGCTTCATCTCCGGGGAAAAACTGTTTTTT. This gives the protein CASSFISGEKLFF. The V gene is TRBV5-5, the J gene TRBJ1-4, with D unresolved. Germline assignment: CDR1 SGHKS and CDR2 YYEKEE (reference sequence). Trimming took off 2 bases at V and 8 bases at J, with 10 bases between the two ends. The CDR3 has 13 amino acids.

This clone was seen a single time. V gene TRBV30 combines with J gene TRBJ2-1, with D perhaps assigned TRBD1 or TRBD2 (6 bases each). Trimming pared 8 bases from V and 7 bases from J, leaving 15 bases between. Germline V gene sequence: CDR1 GTSNPN, CDR2 SVGIG (reference sequence). This CDR3 comprises 12 residues. The CDR3 DNA sequence: TGTGCCCACCGAGGAGGGGGTAATGAGCAGTTCTTC. Translating it yields CAHRGGGNEQFF.

This chain uses TRBV29-1 with TRBJ2-2, with 11 nucleotides matching TRBD2. V lost 5 bases, J lost 4 bases, and 15 bases stayed unmatched. The CDR3 extends over 18 amino acids. Germline lookup yields CDR1 SQVTM and CDR2 ANQGSEA. The CDR3 nucleotides are TGCAGCGTTTGGGGAAAATCTAGCGGGAGGAGCAGCACCGGGGAGCTGTTTTTT. Its protein is CSVWGKSSGRSSTGELFF.

This clone appeared once. V is TRBV28 and J is TRBJ1-1; maybe TRBD1 (6 bases). The length of the CDR3 is 13 residues. CDR1 is MDHEN and CDR2 is SYDVKM in the germline V gene. With 11 bases removed from V and 3 bases from J, the gap between germline ends came to 16 bases. For the CDR3, the DNA is TGTGCCCTCTCAGGGGAGTGGTACACTGAAGCTTTCTTT. As protein: CALSGEWYTEAFF.

This clone was counted only a few times. V and J are TRBV27 and TRBJ2-6; 8 nucleotides line up with TRBD1. J gave up 2 bases and V 6 bases, and 3 bases lay outside the gene matches. Germline-derived CDR1 and CDR2 are MNHEY and SMNVEV (reference sequence). This CDR3 has 15 residues. The CDR3 protein is CASSPDRAGANVLTF. The CDR3 DNA sequence: TGTGCCAGCAGCCCGGACAGGGCTGGGGCCAACGTCCTGACTTTC.

This chain connects TRBV18 to TRBJ2-2; TRBD2 matches 9 bases. The germline V gene encodes CDR1 KGHSH and CDR2 LQKENI. J was trimmed by 5 bases and V by 0 bases; bases with no gene match: 4. The CDR3 spans 16 residues. CDR3 bases: TGTGCCAGCTCACCACCGTCTGGACTAGCGACCGGGGAGCTGTTTTTT. Its translation is CASSPPSGLATGELFF.

CDR3 nucleotides: TGTGCCATCAGAAGGGACCAAGCGAATTCACCCCTCCACTTT. This encodes CAIRRDQANSPLHF. V and J are TRBV10-3 and TRBJ1-6, with TRBD1 as a possible D gene (5 bases). With 6 bases removed from V and 7 bases from J, the gap between germline ends came to 13 bases. Germline lookup yields CDR1 ENHRY and CDR2 SYGVKD. CDR3 length: 14 amino acids.

A few counts support this clone. V usage is TRBV2 and J usage is TRBJ1-5, with D unresolved. The germline V and J ends were trimmed by 1 base and 3 bases, with 10 bases remaining between them. The CDR3 contains 15 residues. The germline V gene has CDR1 SNHLY and CDR2 FYNNEI. In nucleotides, the CDR3 is TGTGCCAGCAGTGAAGGGCGGACTGACAATCAGCCCCAGCATTTT. Protein: CASSEGRTDNQPQHF.

CDR3 region: CASSLEGQGLSTSYEQYF. The DNA for the CDR3 is TGCGCCAGCAGCTTGGAAGGGCAGGGATTGAGCACATCCTACGAGCAGTACTTC. The gene calls are TRBV5-1 and TRBJ2-7; D may be TRBD1 (5 bases). V was shortened by 0 bases and J by 1 base, with 20 bases between the two germline ends. Germline CDR1 is SGHRS and CDR2 is YFSETQ. There are 18 residues in the CDR3.

V usage is TRBV10-3 and J usage is TRBJ2-7, with 11 bases fitting TRBD2. This CDR3 region has 14 residues. With 7 bases clipped from V and 4 bases from J, the junction kept 6 bases outside the gene matches. CDR1 is ENHRY, CDR2 SYGVKD, per germline. This CDR3 is CAIMPGLADYEQYF. The CDR3 DNA reads TGTGCCATCATGCCGGGACTAGCGGATTACGAGCAGTACTTC.

V is TRBV6-1 and J is TRBJ1-2; tentatively, D is TRBD1 (6 bases). V was clipped by 1 base and J by 8 bases, with 14 bases between them. Germline CDR1 reads MNHNS; CDR2 reads SASEGT. The CDR3 is made up of 14 amino acids. CDR3 DNA: TGTGCCAGCAGTGAAGACAGGGTCTCGGCGGGCTACACCTTC. This gives the protein CASSEDRVSAGYTF.